These 24 T cell receptor beta chains were all obtained from the same sample, sequenced in a study of OX40 agonist ivuxolimab in advanced cancers. Produced via immunoSEQ multiplex PCR; TCRdb's table is partial and in-frame only. The data contain under 20,000 clones, about nine tenths of them seen just once; the ten biggest clones take up roughly 15%. The input for sequencing was CD4+ or CD8+ T cells sorted from blood, taken in a trial of the OX40 agonist ivuxolimab. The source of these receptors is an adult with an advanced solid tumor such as melanoma, head and neck, liver or kidney cancer.

This clone is a singleton in its sample. CDR3 residues: CASSLRTSNFYEQYF. DNA for the CDR3: TGTGCCAGCAGCCTCCGGACTAGCAATTTCTACGAGCAGTACTTC. The chain is built from TRBV11-1 and TRBJ2-7, with 8 bases fitting TRBD2. Germline-derived CDR1 and CDR2 are SGHAT and FQDESV (reference sequence). Losses at the gene ends were 5 bases for V and 3 bases for J; bases not matched to a gene: 9. The CDR3 spans 15 residues.

The rearrangement uses TRBV5-6 and TRBJ2-2; possible D gene TRBD1, 6 bases. CDR1 and CDR2 (germline): SGHDT, YYEEEE. This CDR3 comprises 16 residues. Trimming removed 0 bases at V and 4 bases at J, with 13 bases between. The CDR3 region is CASSLVLRGATGELFF. CDR3 DNA sequence: TGTGCCAGCAGCTTGGTTCTCAGGGGAGCCACCGGGGAGCTGTTTTTT.

This clone has only a few counts. The chain has TRBV18 and TRBJ2-7, with TRBD1 identical over 7 bases. V was clipped by 1 base and J by 4 bases; unmatched bases: 4. The CDR3 length is 14 residues. Germline assignment: CDR1 KGHSH and CDR2 LQKENI. In nucleotides, the CDR3 is TGTGCCAGCTCACCACTGGACAGGCCGTACGAGCAGTACTTC. It specifies CASSPLDRPYEQYF.

V usage is TRBV19 and J usage is TRBJ2-1; D gene ambiguous. The germline gives CDR1 LNHDA, CDR2 SQIVND (reference sequence). The V end lost 3 bases, the J end lost 5 bases, and 11 bases lay between the germline ends. This CDR3 is 14 amino acids long. In DNA form, the CDR3 reads TGTGCCAGTAGTATTAGACGGGCTCACAATGAGCAGTTCTTC. Translated, it gives CASSIRRAHNEQFF.

The chain is built from TRBV18 and TRBJ1-2; TRBD1 matches 7 bases. This CDR3 is built from 16 residues. Germline CDR1 KGHSH, CDR2 LQKENI. J lost 4 bases, V lost 4 bases, and 12 bases had no gene match. CDR3 residues: CASSHRDSGFRYGYTF. CDR3 in DNA: TGTGCCAGCTCACACCGGGACAGTGGGTTTCGCTATGGCTACACCTTC.

The V gene is TRBV7-8, the J gene TRBJ1-1; D is possibly TRBD1 (5 bases). CDR1 and CDR2 (germline): SGHVS, FQNEAQ. Trimming pared 0 bases from V and 4 bases from J, leaving 9 bases between. The CDR3 runs to 14 residues. The CDR3 region is CASSLATRVTEAFF. The CDR3 nucleotides are TGTGCCAGCAGCTTAGCTACCAGGGTCACTGAAGCTTTCTTT.

The V call is TRBV19, the J call TRBJ2-7, with 13 bases aligning to TRBD2. This CDR3 contains 19 residues. Losses at the gene ends were 5 bases for V and 1 base for J; bases not matched to a gene: 14. Germline assignment: CDR1 LNHDA and CDR2 SQIVND (reference sequence). The CDR3 nucleotides read TGTGCCAGTAGTGCGATAGGGTGGGGACTAGCGGGAACGTCCTACGAGCAGTACTTC. This gives the protein CASSAIGWGLAGTSYEQYF.

The rearrangement uses TRBV7-6 and TRBJ2-7, with TRBD1 matching 7 bases. The CDR3 consists of 11 residues. In germline, CDR1 is SGHVS, CDR2 FNYEAQ. Unmatched junction bases numbered 3, after V lost 4 bases and J lost 9 bases. The CDR3 DNA sequence: TGTGCCAGCAGCTCAGGGGGTGTGCAGTACTTC. Protein product: CASSSGGVQYF.

This rearrangement joins TRBV7-3 to TRBJ2-3, with unresolved D. In germline, CDR1 is SGHTA, CDR2 FQGTGA. Trimming took 6 bases from V and 0 from J, leaving 7 bases between them. The CDR3 spans 13 residues. CDR3 nucleotide sequence: TGTGCCAGCAGTGACCGGAGCACAGATACGCAGTATTTT. As protein: CASSDRSTDTQYF.

The chain carries TRBV5-6 and TRBJ2-5; 9 bases map to TRBD1. Unmatched junction bases numbered 3, after V lost 5 bases and J lost 4 bases. Germline V gene data show CDR1 as SGHDT and CDR2 as YYEEEE. This CDR3 has 13 amino acids. The CDR3 nucleotides read TGTGCCAGCAGTGCGGACAGGGGAGAGACCCAGTACTTC. Amino acids: CASSADRGETQYF.

This sequence joins TRBV2 and TRBJ2-1; the D call may be TRBD1 or TRBD2 (5 bases each). CDR3 length: 13 residues. V was trimmed by 6 bases and J by 5 bases, leaving 11 bases between them. Germline CDR1 reads SNHLY; CDR2 reads FYNNEI. The CDR3 nucleotides are TGTGCCAGCAGCGAATCGGGGCACAATGAGCAGTTCTTC. This codes for CASSESGHNEQFF.

This clone was seen a few times. V and J are TRBV6-8 and TRBJ2-1, with D unresolved. CDR3 length: 13 residues. Trimming cost V 5 bases and J 8 bases, with 13 bases left between them. Germline lookup yields CDR1 MNHGY and CDR2 SAAAGT. Here the CDR3 DNA reads TGTGCCAGCAGTGTAACAGCCATGGATGAGCAGTTCTTC. Amino acid sequence: CASSVTAMDEQFF.

This sequence joins TRBV30 and TRBJ1-1; D possibly corresponds to TRBD1 (5 bases). This CDR3 spans 13 amino acids. Germline CDR1 and CDR2: GTSNPN and SVGIG (reference sequence). In nucleotides, the CDR3 is TGTGCATCAAGGGACGATGATTATACTGAAGCTTTCTTT. Translated: CASRDDDYTEAFF.

The V call is TRBV9, the J call TRBJ2-3, with unresolved D. Deletions cut 0 bases from V and 2 bases from J, with 16 bases between. The germline CDR1 and CDR2 sequences are SGDLS and YYNGEE. The length of the CDR3 is 17 residues. The CDR3 protein is CASSVGVAKALTDTQYF. DNA for the CDR3: TGTGCCAGCAGCGTAGGGGTAGCTAAGGCCCTCACAGATACGCAGTATTTT.

This rearrangement joins TRBV6-5 to TRBJ2-7, with D hard to call. The germline CDR1 and CDR2 sequences are MNHEY and SVGAGI. V was shortened by 5 bases and J by 4 bases, with 15 bases between the two germline ends. The CDR3 loop spans 14 amino acids. CDR3 residues: CASSKGTVRYEQYF. DNA of the CDR3: TGTGCCAGCAGTAAAGGTACAGTGAGATACGAGCAGTACTTC.

This clone was detected only once. This chain uses TRBV5-5 with TRBJ1-2; maybe TRBD1 (5 bases). Looked up from germline, CDR1 is SGHKS and CDR2 is YYEKEE (reference sequence). Between the trimmed V and J ends, which lost 0 bases and 4 bases, there was a span of 13 bases. This CDR3 spans 15 amino acids. The CDR3 coding sequence is TGTGCCAGCAGCTTGGAGCCAGGGAGGGCCTATGGCTACACCTTC. Protein: CASSLEPGRAYGYTF.

V and J are TRBV7-2 and TRBJ1-1; D is undetermined. V gave up 3 bases and J gave up 5 bases, with 13 bases separating them. This CDR3 has 14 residues. Germline V gives CDR1 SGHTA, CDR2 FQGNSA. The CDR3 region has the DNA TGTGCCAGCAGCTTTCTAAGGGAAGGGACTGAAGCTTTCTTT. It encodes CASSFLREGTEAFF.

V is TRBV9 and J is TRBJ2-3; D is possibly TRBD2 (6 bases). The CDR3 loop spans 21 amino acids. The germline gives CDR1 SGDLS, CDR2 YYNGEE. Trimming pared 3 bases from V and 0 bases from J, leaving 29 bases between. The CDR3 DNA follows: TGTGCCAGCAGCGCCCGGTCCCGGGGATCGCGGGAAGGGCTCAGCACAGATACGCAGTATTTT. This sequence encodes CASSARSRGSREGLSTDTQYF.

The chain couples TRBV13 to TRBJ2-3, with 11 bases identical to TRBD1. Germline V CDR1 and CDR2: PRHDT, FYEKMQ (reference sequence). V was clipped by 1 base and J by 3 bases; unmatched bases: 3. This CDR3 region has 16 residues. The CDR3 sequence is CASSLEGTGGTDTQYF. The CDR3 DNA is TGTGCCAGCAGCTTAGAAGGGACAGGGGGTACAGATACGCAGTATTTT.

This chain connects TRBV13 to TRBJ1-2; TRBD1 matches at 9 bases. CDR1 and CDR2 (germline): PRHDT, FYEKMQ (reference sequence). The CDR3 has 13 residues. V gave up 5 bases and J gave up 6 bases; unmatched junction bases: 4. The CDR3 loop is CASSLDRGNGYTF. In DNA form, the CDR3 reads TGTGCCAGCAGCCTGGACAGGGGAAATGGCTACACCTTC.

This clone was detected only once. V and J are TRBV9 and TRBJ1-2, with TRBD1 identical over 8 bases. CDR3 length: 17 residues. CDR1 is SGDLS and CDR2 is YYNGEE in the germline V gene. J lost 2 bases, V lost 6 bases, and 15 bases had no gene match. The CDR3 coding sequence is TGTGCCAGCACCGGAAGCCCAGGGGGCGCCGACAACTATGGCTACACCTTC. Translated: CASTGSPGGADNYGYTF.

The chain has TRBV7-9 and TRBJ2-5, with D hard to call. The DNA matches TRBJ2-7 better at its end, which makes the J call doubtful. The CDR3 sequence is 12 residues long. Germline lookup yields CDR1 SEHNR and CDR2 FQNEAQ (reference sequence). CDR3 loop: CASSSRTYEQYF. The CDR3 DNA reads as TGTGCCAGCAGCTCCCGGACCTACGAGCAGTACTTC.

The V gene is TRBV6-5, the J gene TRBJ2-5; D not certain. V was shortened by 3 bases and J by 1 base, with 12 bases between the two germline ends. The CDR3 is made up of 15 amino acids. Per germline, CDR1 MNHEY and CDR2 SVGAGI. The CDR3 reads CASSYRQALQETQYF. As DNA, the CDR3 is TGTGCCAGCAGTTATAGGCAGGCCCTCCAAGAGACCCAGTACTTC.

In its sample, this clone was seen a few times. This chain connects TRBV19 to TRBJ1-5; D is unresolved. The CDR3 is 12 amino acids. Per germline, CDR1 LNHDA and CDR2 SQIVND (reference sequence). V shed 2 bases and J shed 13 bases, with 12 bases lying between them. The CDR3 is CASSIFTGAQHF. The CDR3, as DNA: TGTGCCAGTAGTATATTTACCGGAGCTCAGCATTTT.